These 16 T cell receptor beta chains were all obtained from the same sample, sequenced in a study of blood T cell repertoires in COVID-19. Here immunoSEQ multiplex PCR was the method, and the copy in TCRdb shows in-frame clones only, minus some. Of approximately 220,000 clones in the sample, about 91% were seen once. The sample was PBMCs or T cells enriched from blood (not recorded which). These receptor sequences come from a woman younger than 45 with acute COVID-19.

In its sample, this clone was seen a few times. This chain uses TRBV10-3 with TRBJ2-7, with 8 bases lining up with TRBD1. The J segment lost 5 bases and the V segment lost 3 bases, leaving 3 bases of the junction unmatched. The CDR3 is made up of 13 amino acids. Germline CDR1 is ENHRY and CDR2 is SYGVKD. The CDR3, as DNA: TGTGCCATCAGTGAACGGACAGGGAACGAGCAGTACTTC. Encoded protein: CAISERTGNEQYF.

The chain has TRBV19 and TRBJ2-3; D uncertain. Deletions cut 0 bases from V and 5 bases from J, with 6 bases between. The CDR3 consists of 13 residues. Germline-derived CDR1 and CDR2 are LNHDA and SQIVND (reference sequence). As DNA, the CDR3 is TGTGCCAGTAGTATAGAGGCTCGAGATACGCAGTATTTT. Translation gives CASSIEARDTQYF.

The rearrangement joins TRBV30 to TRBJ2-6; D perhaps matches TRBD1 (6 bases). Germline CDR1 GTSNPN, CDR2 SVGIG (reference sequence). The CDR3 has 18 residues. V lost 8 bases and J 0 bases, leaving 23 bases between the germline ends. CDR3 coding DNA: TGTGCCCTCGAGAGGACCGGGACACCCGGCTCTGGGGCCAACGTCCTGACTTTC. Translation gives CALERTGTPGSGANVLTF.

Written as DNA, the CDR3 is TGTGCCAGCAGCTTAAGCGGGGGGGCCACAGATACGCAGTATTTT. Protein: CASSLSGGATDTQYF. The V and J genes are TRBV11-2 and TRBJ2-3, with TRBD2 matching over 10 bases. CDR1 SGHAT and CDR2 FQNNGV come from the germline V gene. The CDR3 runs to 15 residues. The V segment lost 2 bases and the J segment 2 bases; nucleotides outside the gene matches: 1. The whole variable domain, filled in from reference TRBV11-2 and TRBJ2-3, reads EAGVAQSPRYKIIEKRQSVAFWCNPISGHATLYWYQQILGQGPKLLIQFQNNGVVDDSQLPKDRFSAERLKGVDSTLKIQPAKLEDSAVYLCASSLSGGATDTQYFGPGTRLTVL.

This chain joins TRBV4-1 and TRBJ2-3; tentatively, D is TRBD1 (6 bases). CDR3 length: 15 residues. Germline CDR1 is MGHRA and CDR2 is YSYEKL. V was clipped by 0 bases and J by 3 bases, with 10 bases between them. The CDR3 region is CASSQELRGTDTQYF. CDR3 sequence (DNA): TGCGCCAGCAGCCAAGAACTAAGGGGGACAGATACGCAGTATTTT.

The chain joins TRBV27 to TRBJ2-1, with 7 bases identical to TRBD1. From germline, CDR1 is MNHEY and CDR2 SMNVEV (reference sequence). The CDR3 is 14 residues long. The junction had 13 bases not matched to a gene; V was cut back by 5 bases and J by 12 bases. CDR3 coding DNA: TGTGCCAGCAGTCCGTCCAACAGGGGCGGGCGGCAGTTCTTC. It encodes CASSPSNRGGRQFF.

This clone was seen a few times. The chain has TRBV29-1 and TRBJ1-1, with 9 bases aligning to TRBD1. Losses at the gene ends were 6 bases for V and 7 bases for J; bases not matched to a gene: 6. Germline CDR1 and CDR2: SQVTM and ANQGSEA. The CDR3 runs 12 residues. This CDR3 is CSVRGTGIEAFF. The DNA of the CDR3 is TGCAGCGTAAGGGGGACAGGGATTGAAGCTTTCTTT.

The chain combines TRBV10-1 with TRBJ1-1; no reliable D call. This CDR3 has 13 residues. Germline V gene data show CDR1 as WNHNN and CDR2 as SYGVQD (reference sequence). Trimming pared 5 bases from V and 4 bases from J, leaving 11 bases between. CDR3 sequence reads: CASSYGISTEAFF. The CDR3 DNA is TGCGCCAGCAGTTACGGGATTTCCACTGAAGCTTTCTTT.

CDR3: CASSPYSGNTIYF. CDR3 DNA sequence: TGTGCCAGCAGCCCCTACTCTGGAAACACCATATATTTT. This chain connects TRBV6-5 to TRBJ1-3; D remains unclear. This CDR3 contains 13 residues. V was cut by 6 bases and J by 0 bases, with 6 bases left in between. Germline-derived CDR1 and CDR2 are MNHEY and SVGAGI.

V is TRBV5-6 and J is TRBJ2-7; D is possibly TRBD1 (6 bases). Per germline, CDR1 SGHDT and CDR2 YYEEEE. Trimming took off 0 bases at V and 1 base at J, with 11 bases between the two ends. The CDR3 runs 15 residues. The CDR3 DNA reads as TGTGCCAGCAGCTTGGTCGGGACATTATCCTACGAGCAGTACTTC. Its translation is CASSLVGTLSYEQYF.

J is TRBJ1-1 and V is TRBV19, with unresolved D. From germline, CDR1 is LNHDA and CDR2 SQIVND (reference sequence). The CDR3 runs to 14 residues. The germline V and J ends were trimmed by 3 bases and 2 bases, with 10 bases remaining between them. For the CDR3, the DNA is TGTGCCAGTAGTATCGAGGGAGGAAACACTGAAGCTTTCTTT. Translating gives CASSIEGGNTEAFF.

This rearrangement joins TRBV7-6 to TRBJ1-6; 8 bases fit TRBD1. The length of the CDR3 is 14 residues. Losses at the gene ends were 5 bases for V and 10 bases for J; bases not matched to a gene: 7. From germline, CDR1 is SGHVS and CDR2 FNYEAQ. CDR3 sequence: CASSPTGGRSPLHF. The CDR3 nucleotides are TGTGCCAGCAGCCCCACAGGGGGAAGATCACCCCTCCACTTT.

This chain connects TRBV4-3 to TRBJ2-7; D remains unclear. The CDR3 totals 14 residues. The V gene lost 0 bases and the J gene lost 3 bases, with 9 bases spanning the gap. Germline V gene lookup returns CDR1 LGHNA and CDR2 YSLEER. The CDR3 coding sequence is TGCGCCAGCAGCCAAGATAGCACGGTCTACGAGCAGTACTTC. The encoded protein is CASSQDSTVYEQYF.

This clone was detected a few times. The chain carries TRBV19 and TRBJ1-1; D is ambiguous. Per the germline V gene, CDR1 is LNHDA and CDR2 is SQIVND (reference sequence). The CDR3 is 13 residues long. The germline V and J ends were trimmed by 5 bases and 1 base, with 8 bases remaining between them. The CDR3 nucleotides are TGTGCCAGTAGTTCCACAGAGAACACTGAAGCTTTCTTT. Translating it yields CASSSTENTEAFF.

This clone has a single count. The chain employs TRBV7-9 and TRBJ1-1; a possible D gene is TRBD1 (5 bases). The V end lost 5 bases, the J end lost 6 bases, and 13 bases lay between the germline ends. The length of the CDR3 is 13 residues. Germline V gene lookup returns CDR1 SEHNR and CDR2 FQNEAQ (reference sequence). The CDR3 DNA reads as TGTGCCAGCAGCCTAATAGGGGTTTCTGAAGCTTTCTTT. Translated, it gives CASSLIGVSEAFF.

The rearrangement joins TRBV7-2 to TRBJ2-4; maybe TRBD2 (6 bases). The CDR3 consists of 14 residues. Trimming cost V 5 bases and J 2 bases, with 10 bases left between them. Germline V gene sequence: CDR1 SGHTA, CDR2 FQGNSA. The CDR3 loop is CASSPRGTKNIQYF. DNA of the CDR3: TGTGCCAGCAGCCCGCGGGGTACCAAAAACATTCAGTACTTC.